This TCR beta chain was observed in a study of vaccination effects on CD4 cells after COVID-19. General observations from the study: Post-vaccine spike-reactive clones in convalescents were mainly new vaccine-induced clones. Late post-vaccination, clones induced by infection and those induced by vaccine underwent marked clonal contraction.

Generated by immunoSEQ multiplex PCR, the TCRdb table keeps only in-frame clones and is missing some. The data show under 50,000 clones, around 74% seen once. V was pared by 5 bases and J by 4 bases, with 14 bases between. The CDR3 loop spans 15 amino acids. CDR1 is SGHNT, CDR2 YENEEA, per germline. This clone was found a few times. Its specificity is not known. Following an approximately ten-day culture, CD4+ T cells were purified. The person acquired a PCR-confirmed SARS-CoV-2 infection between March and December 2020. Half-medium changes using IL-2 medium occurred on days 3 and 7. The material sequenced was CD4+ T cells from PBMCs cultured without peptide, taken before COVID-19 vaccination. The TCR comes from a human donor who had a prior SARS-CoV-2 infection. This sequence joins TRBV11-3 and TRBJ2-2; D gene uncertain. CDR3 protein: CASSVGSIPTGELFF. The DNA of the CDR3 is TGTGCCAGCAGCGTCGGATCGATTCCCACCGGGGAGCTGTTTTTT.